This TCR beta chain was captured in a study of T cell changes during pregnancy in multiple sclerosis. Profiling relied on immunoSEQ multiplex PCR, and the TCRdb table lists in-frame clones only, not all of them. The repertoire has around 110,000 clones, about 89% of them found once; the top ten carry 1.5% to 2%. The receptor was derived from a female donor with multiple sclerosis, enrolled in a pregnancy study. Sequencing used peripheral blood, obtained before pregnancy.

This CDR3 reads CASSPPGVPGDAYEQYF. The CDR3 region has the DNA TGTGCCAGCTCACCACCGGGTGTCCCGGGGGACGCCTACGAGCAGTACTTC. The rearrangement links TRBV18 to TRBJ2-7; a weak D match, TRBD2 (6 bases). The CDR3 contains 17 residues. V was shortened by 0 bases and J by 2 bases, with 17 bases between the two germline ends. CDR1 KGHSH and CDR2 LQKENI come from the germline V gene.